The clone carrying this T cell receptor (beta chain) has just one count. The data are from a study of blood T cell repertoires in COVID-19. Germline loops: CDR1 SGDLS, CDR2 YYNGEE. This CDR3 comprises 15 residues. With V trimmed by 0 bases and J by 5 bases, 7 bases remained unmatched. Using immunoSEQ multiplex PCR, the repertoire was profiled, and TCRdb retains in-frame clones only, with some absent. This table has tens of thousands of clones, around 88% appearing once. This TCR was recovered from a human donor in a cohort sampled during active COVID-19. This chain connects TRBV9 to TRBJ2-5; 7 bases are a match to TRBD1. The sequenced sample consisted of peripheral blood. For the CDR3, the DNA is TGTGCCAGCAGCGTAGGTTTGACAGGGATGGAGACCCAGTACTTC. It specifies CASSVGLTGMETQYF.